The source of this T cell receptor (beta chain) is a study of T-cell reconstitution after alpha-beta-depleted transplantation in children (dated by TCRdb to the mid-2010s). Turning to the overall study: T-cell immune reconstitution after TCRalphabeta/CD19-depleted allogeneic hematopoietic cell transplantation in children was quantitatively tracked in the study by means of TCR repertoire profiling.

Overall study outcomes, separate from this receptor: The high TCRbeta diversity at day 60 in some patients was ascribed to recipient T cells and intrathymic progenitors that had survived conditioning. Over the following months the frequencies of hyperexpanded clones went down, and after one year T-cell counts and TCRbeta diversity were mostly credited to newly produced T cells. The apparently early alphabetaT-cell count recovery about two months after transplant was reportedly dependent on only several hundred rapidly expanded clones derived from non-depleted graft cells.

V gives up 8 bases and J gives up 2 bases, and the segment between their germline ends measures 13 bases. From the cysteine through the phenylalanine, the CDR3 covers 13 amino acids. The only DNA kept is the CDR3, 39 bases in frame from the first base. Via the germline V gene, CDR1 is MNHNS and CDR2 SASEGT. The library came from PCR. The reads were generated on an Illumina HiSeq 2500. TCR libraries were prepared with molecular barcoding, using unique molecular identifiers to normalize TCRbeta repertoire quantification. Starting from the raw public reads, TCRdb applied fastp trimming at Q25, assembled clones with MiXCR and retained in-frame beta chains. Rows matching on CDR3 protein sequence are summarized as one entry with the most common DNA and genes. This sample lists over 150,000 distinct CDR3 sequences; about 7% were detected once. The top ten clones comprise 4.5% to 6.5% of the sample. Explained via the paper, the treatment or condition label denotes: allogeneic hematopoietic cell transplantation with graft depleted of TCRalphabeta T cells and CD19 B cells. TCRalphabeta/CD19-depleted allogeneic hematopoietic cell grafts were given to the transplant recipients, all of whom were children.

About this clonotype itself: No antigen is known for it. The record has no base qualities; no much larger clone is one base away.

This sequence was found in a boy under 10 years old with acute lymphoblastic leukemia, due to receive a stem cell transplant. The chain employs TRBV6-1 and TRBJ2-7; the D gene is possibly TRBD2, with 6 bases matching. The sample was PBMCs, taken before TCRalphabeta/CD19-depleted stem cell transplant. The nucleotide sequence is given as TGTGCCAGCGGTGTAGCGGAAGCCTACGAGCAGTACTTC. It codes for CASGVAEAYEQYF.